Presented here are 23 T cell receptor beta chains from one specimen sequenced in a study of blood T cell repertoires in COVID-19. Clones were sequenced by immunoSEQ multiplex PCR, and TCRdb holds only the in-frame ones, with some missing. This sample yields about 260,000 clones, of which around four fifths are seen a single time; about 4.6% belongs to the top ten. The sample taken for sequencing was peripheral blood. These receptors were taken from a man aged 60 to 75 who had recovered from COVID-19.

The rearrangement joins TRBV28 to TRBJ1-6; unclear D gene. The CDR3 has 14 amino acids. CDR1 and CDR2 from the germline V gene are MDHEN and SYDVKM. V was cut by 6 bases and J by 8 bases, with 14 bases left in between. The CDR3 loop reads CASRPNSPHSPLHF. The CDR3 nucleotides read TGTGCCAGCAGACCCAATAGTCCTCATTCACCCCTCCACTTT.

The chain has TRBV18 and TRBJ2-7; perhaps TRBD2 as D (6 bases). CDR1 KGHSH and CDR2 LQKENI come from the germline V gene. V lost 0 bases and J 7 bases, leaving 16 bases between the germline ends. This CDR3 has 15 residues. The CDR3 bases are TGTGCCAGCTCACCACCGGTAGGGACGGCGGGGGAGCAGTACTTC. Amino acid sequence: CASSPPVGTAGEQYF.

The chain couples TRBV12-5 to TRBJ2-1; 13 bases agree with TRBD2. Losses at the gene ends were 4 bases for V and 3 bases for J; bases not matched to a gene: 3. Germline assignment: CDR1 LGHNT and CDR2 FRNRAP. The CDR3 is made up of 16 amino acids. DNA of the CDR3: TGTGCTAGTGGTTCCCGGACTAGCGGGAGCTACAATGAGCAGTTCTTC. The encoded protein is CASGSRTSGSYNEQFF.

The chain joins TRBV7-9 to TRBJ1-3; 8 bases match TRBD1. The junction had 4 bases not matched to a gene; V was cut back by 5 bases and J by 7 bases. Germline V gene sequence: CDR1 SEHNR, CDR2 FQNEAQ (reference sequence). The CDR3 has 13 residues. The CDR3 DNA reads as TGTGCCAGCAGCCATAGACAGGGGAACACCATATATTTT. It translates to CASSHRQGNTIYF.

This clone occurred once. The chain carries TRBV10-2 and TRBJ2-7; 9 bases fit TRBD1. Germline assignment: CDR1 WSHSY and CDR2 SAAADI. The CDR3 is made up of 17 amino acids. The V and J ends lost 0 bases and 5 bases, in that order; junction bases with no gene match: 11. CDR3 sequence reads: CASSESSGTGNGNEQYF. The CDR3 DNA reads TGCGCCAGCAGTGAGTCTTCAGGGACAGGGAACGGGAACGAGCAGTACTTC.

The rearrangement uses TRBV18 and TRBJ2-7; D ambiguous. V lost 3 bases, J lost 0 bases, and 9 bases lay in between. The CDR3 sequence is 14 residues long. In germline, CDR1 is KGHSH, CDR2 LQKENI. CDR3 region: CASSPAASSYEQYF. CDR3 in DNA: TGTGCCAGCTCACCGGCGGCGAGCTCCTACGAGCAGTACTTC.

The gene calls are TRBV7-2 and TRBJ2-1; the D gene is possibly TRBD2 (5 bases). V was pared by 1 base and J by 9 bases, with 19 bases between. Per the germline V gene, CDR1 is SGHTA and CDR2 is FQGNSA. This CDR3 is 16 amino acids long. The CDR3 sequence is CASSLVSGLADGEQFF. CDR3 sequence (DNA): TGTGCCAGCAGCTTAGTTTCCGGGCTAGCTGACGGTGAGCAGTTCTTC. Together with reference TRBV7-2 and TRBJ2-1, the CDR3 gives the full variable domain: GAGVSQSPSNKVTEKGKDVELRCDPISGHTALYWYRQSLGQGLEFLIYFQGNSAPDKSGLPSDRFSAERTGGSVSTLTIQRTQQEDSAVYLCASSLVSGLADGEQFFGPGTRLTVL.

The chain is built from TRBV4-1 and TRBJ1-4, with no clear D. The CDR3 length is 17 residues. V dropped 0 bases and J dropped 0 bases, with 11 bases sitting between them. Germline V gene sequence: CDR1 MGHRA, CDR2 YSYEKL. CDR3 DNA sequence: TGCGCCAGCAGCCAAGATCCCGGTACTGCAACTAATGAAAAACTGTTTTTT. It specifies CASSQDPGTATNEKLFF.

A few counts support this clone. The CDR3 DNA is TGTGCCAGCAGCCCCACAGGGACTAGCGGCGGCGGGGAGCTGTTTTTT. This gives the protein CASSPTGTSGGGELFF. The chain joins TRBV7-3 to TRBJ2-2, with TRBD2 matching 11 bases. J lost 7 bases, V lost 5 bases, and 9 bases had no gene match. Germline V gene sequence: CDR1 SGHTA, CDR2 FQGTGA. The CDR3 length is 16 residues.

CDR3 nucleotide sequence: TGTGCCTGGAGTCTCCAGGGGGGTCGGAATCAGCCCCAGCATTTT. This codes for CAWSLQGGRNQPQHF. This rearrangement joins TRBV30 to TRBJ1-5; TRBD1 aligns across 7 bases. The CDR3 is 15 residues long. Germline V lookup: CDR1 GTSNPN, CDR2 SVGIG (reference sequence). V shed 2 bases and J 4 bases; nucleotides not matched to a gene: 8.

CDR3 sequence (DNA): TGTGCCAGCAGTGAACGGTGGGGAAACACCATATATTTT. Its protein product is CASSERWGNTIYF. The V call is TRBV25-1, the J call TRBJ1-3, with D uncertain. Germline V gives CDR1 MGHDK, CDR2 SYGVNS. V was trimmed by 2 bases and J by 4 bases, leaving 6 bases between them. The CDR3 length is 13 residues.

The rearrangement links TRBV7-2 to TRBJ2-5, with 10 bases identical to TRBD2. V dropped 5 bases and J dropped 4; count of bases not matched to a gene: 16. Germline V gene data show CDR1 as SGHTA and CDR2 as FQGNSA. The CDR3 sequence is 18 residues long. CDR3 sequence: CASSQGLLAGARGETQYF. CDR3 sequence (DNA): TGTGCCAGCAGCCAGGGCCTCCTAGCGGGGGCCAGGGGAGAGACCCAGTACTTC.

DNA for the CDR3: TGTGCCAGCAGCCCTAGCGGGACACTGAGCAATCAGCCCCAGCATTTT. Translation: CASSPSGTLSNQPQHF. The V and J genes are TRBV5-5 and TRBJ1-5; the D gene is possibly TRBD1 (6 bases). Germline assignment: CDR1 SGHKS and CDR2 YYEKEE (reference sequence). Trimming shortened V by 4 bases and J by 1 base, and 15 bases separated the two germline ends. CDR3 length equals 16 residues.

The rearrangement links TRBV28 to TRBJ1-1, with a possible D match to TRBD1 (6 bases). Trimming removed 2 bases at V and 1 base at J, with 14 bases between. The CDR3 contains 16 residues. Germline V gene data show CDR1 as MDHEN and CDR2 as SYDVKM. CDR3 bases: TGTGCCAGCAGTTTAATCCCAGGGGTGCCGAACACTGAAGCTTTCTTT. It codes for CASSLIPGVPNTEAFF.

The chain is built from TRBV10-1 and TRBJ2-2; 8 nucleotides line up with TRBD1. Germline V gene sequence: CDR1 WNHNN, CDR2 SYGVQD (reference sequence). Losses at the gene ends were 4 bases for V and 4 bases for J; bases not matched to a gene: 2. This CDR3 is built from 14 residues. CDR3 DNA sequence: TGCGCCAGCAGTGCAGGGGGCCGCACCGGGGAGCTGTTTTTT. This gives the protein CASSAGGRTGELFF.

CDR3 region: CASSLNNEQFF. DNA of the CDR3: TGTGCCAGCAGCCTAAACAATGAGCAGTTCTTC. This sequence joins TRBV7-9 and TRBJ2-1; the D is unclear. This CDR3 is built from 11 residues. Germline CDR1 is SEHNR and CDR2 is FQNEAQ (reference sequence). The ends were cut back, 5 bases at V and 5 bases at J, with 4 bases in the middle.

The chain carries TRBV4-1 and TRBJ1-2; D perhaps matches TRBD1 (5 bases). The CDR3 totals 15 residues. V lost 4 bases to trimming and J lost 3 bases, with 15 bases between them. CDR1 is MGHRA and CDR2 is YSYEKL in the germline V gene. The CDR3 nucleotides read TGCGCCAGCAGCCCAGAAGAGCGGGGGGACTATGGCTACACCTTC. The encoded protein is CASSPEERGDYGYTF.

The rearrangement uses TRBV5-6 and TRBJ2-5; D gene ambiguous. CDR1 SGHDT and CDR2 YYEEEE come from the germline V gene. Trimming pared 4 bases from V and 4 bases from J, leaving 5 bases between. The CDR3 runs 11 residues. CDR3 nucleotides: TGTGCCAGCAGCGGAGTAGAGACCCAGTACTTC. This translates into CASSGVETQYF.

The rearrangement links TRBV9 to TRBJ1-2; 8 bases fit TRBD1. From germline, CDR1 is SGDLS and CDR2 YYNGEE. V shed 0 bases, J shed 0 bases, and the junction held 1 base outside the gene matches. This CDR3 has 15 residues. The CDR3 DNA reads as TGTGCCAGCAGCGTAGGGACAGGGTCTAACTATGGCTACACCTTC. This encodes CASSVGTGSNYGYTF. The full variable domain, with the rest looked up from reference TRBV9 and TRBJ1-2, is DSGVTQTPKHLITATGQRVTLRCSPRSGDLSVYWYQQSLDQGLQFLIQYYNGEERAKGNILERFSAQQFPDLHSELNLSSLELGDSALYFCASSVGTGSNYGYTFGSGTRLTVV.

This clone was seen only a few times. The chain has TRBV2 and TRBJ1-4; 12 nucleotides line up with TRBD1. This CDR3 spans 17 amino acids. The germline gives CDR1 SNHLY, CDR2 FYNNEI. Trimming at V came to 4 bases and at J to 8 bases, leaving 11 bases not matched to a gene. CDR3 amino acids: CASSAIRDRGRDEKLFF. DNA of the CDR3: TGTGCCAGCAGTGCAATACGGGACAGGGGGCGTGACGAAAAACTGTTTTTT.

This chain joins TRBV30 and TRBJ2-6, with D perhaps matching TRBD2 (5 bases). The CDR3 runs to 18 residues. Germline V lookup: CDR1 GTSNPN, CDR2 SVGIG (reference sequence). The V gene lost 1 base and the J gene lost 3 bases, with 19 bases spanning the gap. The CDR3 nucleotides are TGTGCCTGGAGTGGTTCACGGGGTTCAAGCGGTGGGGCCAACGTCCTGACTTTC. This encodes CAWSGSRGSSGGANVLTF. Complete variable domain (other parts from reference TRBV30 and TRBJ2-6): SQTIHQWPATLVQPVGSPLSLECTVEGTSNPNLYWYRQAAGRGLQLLFYSVGIGQISSEVPQNLSASRPQDRQFILSSKKLLLSDSGFYLCAWSGSRGSSGGANVLTFGAGSRLTVL.

This chain joins TRBV11-2 and TRBJ2-3; D is undetermined. The germline V and J ends were trimmed by 4 bases and 0 bases, with 11 bases remaining between them. In germline, CDR1 is SGHAT, CDR2 FQNNGV. This CDR3 is built from 15 residues. The CDR3 loop reads CASSSAARSTDTQYF. In DNA, the CDR3 is TGTGCCAGCAGCTCCGCGGCGAGGAGCACAGATACGCAGTATTTT.

The chain has TRBV10-3 and TRBJ1-3, with 10 bases that match TRBD1. There are 18 residues in the CDR3. Unmatched junction bases numbered 11, after V lost 6 bases and J lost 0 bases. The germline gives CDR1 ENHRY, CDR2 SYGVKD. CDR3 residues: CAIRAGTGATSSGNTIYF. CDR3 sequence (DNA): TGTGCCATCAGGGCCGGGACAGGGGCCACGAGCTCTGGAAACACCATATATTTT.